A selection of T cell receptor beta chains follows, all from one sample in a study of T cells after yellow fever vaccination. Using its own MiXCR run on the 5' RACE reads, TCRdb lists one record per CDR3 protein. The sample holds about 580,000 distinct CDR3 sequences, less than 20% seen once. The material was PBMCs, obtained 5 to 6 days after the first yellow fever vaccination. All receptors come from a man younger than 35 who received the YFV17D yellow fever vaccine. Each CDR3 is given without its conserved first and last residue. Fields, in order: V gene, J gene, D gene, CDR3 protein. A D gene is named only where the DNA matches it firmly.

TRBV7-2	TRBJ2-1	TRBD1	ASRRDRVYNEQF
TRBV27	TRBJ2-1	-	ASSRGGGNNEQF
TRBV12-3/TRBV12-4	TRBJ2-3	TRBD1	ASSRGQGTQR
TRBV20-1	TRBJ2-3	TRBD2	CARDPGLAGGDTQY
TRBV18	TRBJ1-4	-	ASSPNSNEKLF
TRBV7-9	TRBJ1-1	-	ASSLSGVGNTEAF
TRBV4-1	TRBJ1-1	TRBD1	ASSPGDRGYTEAF
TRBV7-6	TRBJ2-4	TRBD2	ASSLSGTSGAKNIQY
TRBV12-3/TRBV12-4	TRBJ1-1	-	ASSISSTIAF
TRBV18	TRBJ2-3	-	ASSPPDGDGDTQY
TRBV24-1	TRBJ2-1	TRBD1	ATSGRGPNSYNEQF
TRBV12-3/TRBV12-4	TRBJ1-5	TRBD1	ASNSPGQPFNLPQH
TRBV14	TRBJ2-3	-	ASSQDVFRDTQY
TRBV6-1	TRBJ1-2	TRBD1	ASTDSGRRGRGYT
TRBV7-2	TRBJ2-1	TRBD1	ASSFLDRATNEQF
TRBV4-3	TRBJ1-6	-	ASASGDSSYNSPLH
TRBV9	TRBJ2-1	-	ASSVGAGHNEQF
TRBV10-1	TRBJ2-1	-	ASSAADPRYNEQF
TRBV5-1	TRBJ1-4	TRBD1	ASSATGATNEKLF
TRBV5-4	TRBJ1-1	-	ASSLGMLDTLWRMNTEAF
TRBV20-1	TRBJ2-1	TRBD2	SASLAGNEQF
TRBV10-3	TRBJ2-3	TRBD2	AIKGYWGGGDTQY
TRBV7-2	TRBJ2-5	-	ASSLGGRYQETQY
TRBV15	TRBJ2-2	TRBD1	ATSAGTGLPGELF
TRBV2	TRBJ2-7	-	ASSQSEMQWGYEQY
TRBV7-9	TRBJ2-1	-	ASSPDLSSYNEQF